This note documents a single T cell receptor beta chain sequence. This sample stems from a study of OX40 agonist ivuxolimab in advanced cancers. Germline CDR1 and CDR2: WNHNN and SYGVQD (reference sequence). This CDR3 spans 14 amino acids. With 2 bases clipped from V and 5 bases from J, the junction kept 2 bases outside the gene matches. Libraries were prepared by immunoSEQ multiplex PCR; TCRdb keeps only in-frame clonotypes and omits some of them. The data show 65,000 to 90,000 clones, with more than 85% seen just once and roughly 7.5% held by the top ten. The TCR was taken from an adult with an advanced solid tumor such as melanoma, head and neck, liver or kidney cancer. The rearrangement joins TRBV10-1 to TRBJ1-4; 7 bases map to TRBD1. Sequenced material: CD4+ or CD8+ T cells sorted from blood, taken in a trial of the OX40 agonist ivuxolimab. Here the CDR3 reads CASSEGTANEKLFF. In DNA, the CDR3 is TGCGCCAGCAGTGAGGGGACAGCAAATGAAAAACTGTTTTTT.